One sample yielded the 21 T cell receptor beta chains listed below, sequenced in a study of cytomegalovirus exposure and HLA in healthy donors. The data were produced by immunoSEQ multiplex PCR, yet TCRdb's version contains in-frame clones alone and is incomplete. Among 180,000 or so clones, 85% to 90% were seen once, and the ten largest hold 1.4%. Sequencing was done on a sample of PBMCs. Receptors originate from a woman aged 30 to 39 in good health and CMV-seronegative.

V and J are TRBV7-2 and TRBJ2-7; weak D call: TRBD1 (5 bases). V was trimmed by 2 bases and J by 1 base, leaving 12 bases between them. Germline V gene data show CDR1 as SGHTA and CDR2 as FQGNSA. The length of the CDR3 is 15 residues. As DNA, the CDR3 is TGTGCCAGCAGCTTAAGCCAGGGTACATCCTACGAGCAGTACTTC. Protein sequence: CASSLSQGTSYEQYF.

This clone was seen more than once but under ten times. The V and J genes are TRBV4-1 and TRBJ1-1; maybe TRBD1 (5 bases). V lost 6 bases to trimming and J lost 1 base, with 9 bases between them. Germline CDR1 is MGHRA and CDR2 is YSYEKL. The CDR3 is 13 residues long. The CDR3 sequence is CASRGRGNTEAFF. CDR3 in DNA: TGCGCCAGCAGGGGGCGGGGGAACACTGAAGCTTTCTTT.

The chain employs TRBV19 and TRBJ1-5; the D gene is possibly TRBD1 (6 bases). V was cut by 5 bases and J by 1 base, with 12 bases left in between. The V gene's germline CDR1 is LNHDA and CDR2 SQIVND (reference sequence). This CDR3 comprises 15 residues. CDR3 sequence: CASSRQGISNQPQHF. The CDR3 nucleotides are TGTGCCAGTAGTCGGCAGGGGATAAGCAATCAGCCCCAGCATTTT.

The chain uses TRBV11-2 and TRBJ1-1; TRBD1 agrees at 7 bases. With V trimmed by 5 bases and J by 4 bases, 13 bases remained unmatched. Germline assignment: CDR1 SGHAT and CDR2 FQNNGV. This CDR3 spans 16 amino acids. As DNA, the CDR3 is TGTGCCAGCAGCCCGTCTAGTTATCAGGGGGGCACTGAAGCTTTCTTT. Residues: CASSPSSYQGGTEAFF.

The chain uses TRBV6-6 and TRBJ1-1; 8 bases fit TRBD1. Germline V gene sequence: CDR1 MNHNY, CDR2 SVGAGI (reference sequence). The CDR3 consists of 14 residues. J was trimmed by 4 bases and V by 7 bases; bases with no gene match: 8. The CDR3 loop is CASTVTGESTEAFF. CDR3 nucleotide sequence: TGTGCCAGCACCGTGACAGGGGAGAGCACTGAAGCTTTCTTT.

Written as DNA, the CDR3 is TGTGCCAGTAGTATAGGGGTGGGACTGACAGATACGCAGTATTTT. It is translated as CASSIGVGLTDTQYF. The chain joins TRBV19 to TRBJ2-3; a possible D gene is TRBD2 (6 bases). Trimming removed 1 base at V and 3 bases at J, with 11 bases between. The germline V gene encodes CDR1 LNHDA and CDR2 SQIVND (reference sequence). The CDR3 spans 15 residues.

The chain employs TRBV27 and TRBJ1-2; 7 nucleotides agree with TRBD1. This CDR3 comprises 12 residues. CDR1 and CDR2 (germline): MNHEY, SMNVEV (reference sequence). V gave up 6 bases and J gave up 7 bases; unmatched junction bases: 5. This CDR3 is CASSTTGFGYTF. In DNA, the CDR3 is TGTGCCAGCAGCACGACAGGGTTTGGCTACACCTTC.

This clone has just a few counts. The chain carries TRBV13 and TRBJ1-2; D perhaps matches TRBD1 (5 bases). Trimming shortened V by 1 base and J by 8 bases, and 11 bases separated the two germline ends. The germline V gene encodes CDR1 PRHDT and CDR2 FYEKMQ (reference sequence). This CDR3 comprises 13 residues. The CDR3 DNA is TGTGCCAGCAGCTTAGTGGGGGGTAGCGGCTACACCTTC. Its translation: CASSLVGGSGYTF.

The rearrangement joins TRBV10-3 to TRBJ1-5, with D unresolved. Trimming took off 8 bases at V and 4 bases at J, with 12 bases between the two ends. Per the germline V gene, CDR1 is ENHRY and CDR2 is SYGVKD. The CDR3 spans 13 residues. CDR3 DNA sequence: TGTGCCATCTCTTGGCAGACTAATCAGCCCCAGCATTTT. Protein product: CAISWQTNQPQHF.

The V gene is TRBV5-1, the J gene TRBJ2-7; the D gene is possibly TRBD1 (6 bases). The germline V gene has CDR1 SGHRS and CDR2 YFSETQ. CDR3 size: 13 residues. Trimming shortened V by 7 bases and J by 2 bases, and 13 bases separated the two germline ends. As DNA, the CDR3 is TGCGCCAGCTCGAACAGGGTTACCTACGAGCAGTACTTC. This encodes CASSNRVTYEQYF.

The gene calls are TRBV19 and TRBJ1-2; unclear D gene. V was cut by 2 bases and J by 8 bases, with 6 bases left in between. Germline V gene sequence: CDR1 LNHDA, CDR2 SQIVND (reference sequence). The CDR3 length is 11 residues. DNA of the CDR3: TGTGCCAGTAGTATATTAATAGGCTACACCTTC. This translates into CASSILIGYTF.

The V call is TRBV6-5, the J call TRBJ2-2; TRBD1 aligns across 9 bases. This CDR3 region has 15 residues. Trimming at V came to 2 bases and at J to 6 bases, leaving 4 bases not matched to a gene. Per the germline V gene, CDR1 is MNHEY and CDR2 is SVGAGI. Here the CDR3 DNA reads TGTGCCAGCAGTTACGATGGACAGGGGCCCGGGGAGCTGTTTTTT. Translating gives CASSYDGQGPGELFF.

This clone has just one count. The CDR3 spells CASRGTSSNQPQHF. DNA of the CDR3: TGTGCCAGCAGAGGGACATCTAGCAATCAGCCCCAGCATTTT. V is TRBV6-1 and J is TRBJ1-5; tentatively, D is TRBD1 (6 bases). V was pared by 6 bases and J by 0 bases, with 9 bases between. Germline loops: CDR1 MNHNS, CDR2 SASEGT. This CDR3 comprises 14 residues.

This chain uses TRBV5-1 with TRBJ2-3; D ambiguous. There are 14 residues in the CDR3. CDR1 is SGHRS, CDR2 YFSETQ, per germline. V lost 1 base and J 5 bases, leaving 11 bases between the germline ends. The CDR3 region is CASSLRLGLDTQYF. CDR3 nucleotide sequence: TGCGCCAGCAGCTTGAGGCTCGGGTTAGATACGCAGTATTTT.

The rearrangement links TRBV11-2 to TRBJ2-5; perhaps TRBD1 as D (6 bases). This CDR3 comprises 16 residues. Trimming shortened V by 0 bases and J by 3 bases, and 14 bases separated the two germline ends. CDR1 is SGHAT, CDR2 FQNNGV, per germline. The CDR3 nucleotides are TGTGCCAGCAGCTTAGATATGCGACAGGCGGAAGAGACCCAGTACTTC. It yields the protein CASSLDMRQAEETQYF.

The chain is built from TRBV9 and TRBJ2-7, with TRBD1 matching over 9 bases. Germline values: CDR1 SGDLS, CDR2 YYNGEE. The CDR3 spans 13 residues. V lost 3 bases, J lost 7 bases, and 5 bases stayed unmatched. CDR3 protein: CASSASGTGEQYF. CDR3 nucleotide sequence: TGTGCCAGCAGCGCGTCCGGGACAGGGGAGCAGTACTTC. The variable domain in full, with the rest retrieved from reference TRBV9 and TRBJ2-7, is DSGVTQTPKHLITATGQRVTLRCSPRSGDLSVYWYQQSLDQGLQFLIQYYNGEERAKGNILERFSAQQFPDLHSELNLSSLELGDSALYFCASSASGTGEQYFGPGTRLTVT.

V and J are TRBV10-2 and TRBJ1-4; D is unclear. Germline V gene lookup returns CDR1 WSHSY and CDR2 SAAADI. The CDR3 runs 16 residues. Trimming removed 3 bases from V and 2 bases from J, with 13 bases in between. Here the CDR3 reads CASSDPGRSTNEKLFF. The CDR3 nucleotides read TGCGCCAGCAGTGACCCGGGGAGGTCTACTAATGAAAAACTGTTTTTT.

This chain uses TRBV9 with TRBJ2-3; 15 bases fit TRBD2. In germline, CDR1 is SGDLS, CDR2 YYNGEE. V was clipped by 3 bases and J by 1 base; unmatched bases: 3. The CDR3 is made up of 17 amino acids. The CDR3 nucleotides are TGTGCCAGCAGCGCGGGACTAGCGGGGGGCCGCACAGATACGCAGTATTTT. Translated, it gives CASSAGLAGGRTDTQYF. Filled out from reference TRBV9 and TRBJ2-3, the complete variable domain reads DSGVTQTPKHLITATGQRVTLRCSPRSGDLSVYWYQQSLDQGLQFLIQYYNGEERAKGNILERFSAQQFPDLHSELNLSSLELGDSALYFCASSAGLAGGRTDTQYFGPGTRLTVL.

The gene calls are TRBV4-1 and TRBJ1-5, with a weak D call TRBD1 (6 bases). CDR3 length: 15 amino acids. V gave up 1 base and J gave up 1 base, with 8 bases separating them. Per germline, CDR1 MGHRA and CDR2 YSYEKL. The CDR3 nucleotides are TGCGCCAGCAGCCAAGGGACAGCCAGCAATCAGCCCCAGCATTTT. It translates to CASSQGTASNQPQHF.

This clone appeared a single time. V is TRBV6-1 and J is TRBJ2-1, with 12 positions matching TRBD2. V trimming: 4 bases; J trimming: 2 bases; junction bases outside the gene matches: 6. The CDR3 sequence is 17 residues long. Germline values: CDR1 MNHNS, CDR2 SASEGT. CDR3 sequence: CASSASGGAVAYNEQFF. The CDR3 DNA is TGTGCCAGCAGTGCTAGCGGGGGGGCCGTCGCCTACAATGAGCAGTTCTTC.

The chain has TRBV2 and TRBJ2-7, with D perhaps matching TRBD2 (6 bases). Trimming took 7 bases from V and 2 from J, leaving 12 bases between them. Germline V gene lookup returns CDR1 SNHLY and CDR2 FYNNEI. This CDR3 region has 13 residues. For the CDR3, the DNA is TGTGCCAGCAACCGGGACTCTGCCTACGAGCAGTACTTC. Its translation is CASNRDSAYEQYF.